This T cell receptor beta chain was obtained from a study of immune cell composition in non-small cell lung cancer. Libraries were prepared by immunoSEQ multiplex PCR; TCRdb keeps only in-frame clonotypes and omits some of them. The sample comprises 8,900 or so clones, 67% of which are singletons, and about 25% rests with the top ten. The CDR3 is 17 amino acids. Germline CDR1 reads ENHRY; CDR2 reads SYGVKD. Trimming at V came to 6 bases and at J to 0 bases, leaving 8 bases not matched to a gene. Normal lung was taken at the farthest possible site, at least 3 cm from tumour. The sample was non-adjacent lung tissue. V and J are TRBV10-3 and TRBJ2-1; 10 bases fit TRBD2. The sequence came from a human donor with non-small cell lung cancer. The CDR3 region has the DNA TGTGCCATCAGCGGCTCTAGCGGGGGCAGCTCCTACAATGAGCAGTTCTTC. Translating gives CAISGSSGGSSYNEQFF.